Listed below are T cell receptor beta chains from one sample, sequenced in a study of siplizumab effects on memory and regulatory T cells. The method was immunoSEQ multiplex PCR; TCRdb's version includes in-frame clones alone and lacks a portion of them. The profile covers roughly 120,000 clones, with 80% to 95% appearing a single time and 1.3% taken by the ten largest. Material for sequencing was CD4+ T cells sorted from blood. Receptors originate from a human donor in good health. Both conserved end residues are part of each CDR3. The order of the fields is J gene, clone size, V gene, D gene, CDR3 DNA, CDR3 protein. A D gene is named only where the DNA matches it firmly. Not all rows give a size; the values are once, few, many and, for expanded clones, a class.

j_call: TRBJ2-7
clone_size: few
v_call: TRBV7-9
d_call: TRBD2
cdr3_nt: TGTGCCAGCAGACGCCCACCCGGGACTAGGGACTCCTACGAGCAGTACTTC
cdr3_aa: CASRRPPGTRDSYEQYF

j_call: TRBJ2-3
clone_size: NA
v_call: TRBV5-1
d_call: TRBD1
cdr3_nt: TGCGCCAGCAGCTCGACAGGGGATACGCAGTATTTT
cdr3_aa: CASSSTGDTQYF

j_call: TRBJ2-4
clone_size: NA
v_call: TRBV21-1
d_call: NA
cdr3_nt: TGTGCCAGCAGCACCCTCACAGGGTTCTTAGCCAAAAACATTCAGTACTTC
cdr3_aa: CASSTLTGFLAKNIQYF

j_call: TRBJ2-2
clone_size: NA
v_call: TRBV7-3
d_call: NA
cdr3_nt: TGTGCCAGCAGCTTCCGGGCCGGGGAGCTGTTTTTT
cdr3_aa: CASSFRAGELFF

j_call: TRBJ2-1
clone_size: NA
v_call: TRBV7-9
d_call: NA
cdr3_nt: TGTGCCAGCAGCACCCTGACAGCCATCAATGAGCAGTTCTTC
cdr3_aa: CASSTLTAINEQFF

j_call: TRBJ2-7
clone_size: NA
v_call: TRBV6-6
d_call: TRBD2
cdr3_nt: TGTGCCAGCAGTTACTCGCGGGGGTTAGCGCGCGAGCAGTACTTC
cdr3_aa: CASSYSRGLAREQYF

j_call: TRBJ2-3
clone_size: NA
v_call: TRBV7-6
d_call: NA
cdr3_nt: TGTGCCAGCAGCTTAGGGGGGTTACCCACAGATACGCAGTATTTT
cdr3_aa: CASSLGGLPTDTQYF

j_call: TRBJ1-3
clone_size: NA
v_call: TRBV7-7
d_call: NA
cdr3_nt: TGTGCTAGCAGCTTAGTAGGCAGACAAGTTAACTCTGGAAACACCATATATTTT
cdr3_aa: CASSLVGRQVNSGNTIYF

j_call: TRBJ2-2
clone_size: NA
v_call: TRBV5-1
d_call: NA
cdr3_nt: TGCGCCAGCAGCTTAATACGGGGCGGCGGCACCGGGGAGCTGTTTTTT
cdr3_aa: CASSLIRGGGTGELFF

j_call: TRBJ1-4
clone_size: NA
v_call: TRBV14
d_call: TRBD1
cdr3_nt: TGTGCCAGCAGCTTACAGGGGGCAGGTGAAAAACTGTTTTTT
cdr3_aa: CASSLQGAGEKLFF

j_call: TRBJ1-5
clone_size: NA
v_call: TRBV19
d_call: NA
cdr3_nt: TGTGCCAGTAGTATAAGGATCCTCTCTAGCAATCAGCCCCAGCATTTT
cdr3_aa: CASSIRILSSNQPQHF

j_call: TRBJ2-7
clone_size: NA
v_call: TRBV6-6
d_call: TRBD2
cdr3_nt: TGTGCCAGCACCGATACGGGAGGCCCCCCTTACGAGCAGTACTTC
cdr3_aa: CASTDTGGPPYEQYF

j_call: TRBJ2-3
clone_size: NA
v_call: TRBV6-1
d_call: NA
cdr3_nt: TGTGCCAGCAGTGAAAAGGCAGTTGGTACAGATACGCAGTATTTT
cdr3_aa: CASSEKAVGTDTQYF

j_call: TRBJ1-1
clone_size: NA
v_call: TRBV5-4
d_call: TRBD1
cdr3_nt: TGTGCCAGCAGCTCGGGACAGGGGATGTTGAACACTGAAGCTTTCTTT
cdr3_aa: CASSSGQGMLNTEAFF

j_call: TRBJ2-7
clone_size: NA
v_call: TRBV11-2
d_call: TRBD2
cdr3_nt: TGTGCCAGCAGCTCTATACCGGGACTAGCGGGAGTCGGGGAGCAGTACTTC
cdr3_aa: CASSSIPGLAGVGEQYF

j_call: TRBJ1-5
clone_size: NA
v_call: TRBV12-1
d_call: NA
cdr3_nt: TGTGCCAGCAGCTTGGGACACTTTTATAGCAATCAGCCCCAGCATTTT
cdr3_aa: CASSLGHFYSNQPQHF

j_call: TRBJ2-3
clone_size: NA
v_call: TRBV19
d_call: TRBD2
cdr3_nt: TGTGCCGTCAAGCGGGAGCAGAGCACAGATACGCAGTATTTT
cdr3_aa: CAVKREQSTDTQYF

j_call: TRBJ1-3
clone_size: NA
v_call: TRBV9
d_call: TRBD1
cdr3_nt: TGTGCCAGCAGCCCCTGGACAGGCAGGGACACCATATATTTT
cdr3_aa: CASSPWTGRDTIYF

j_call: TRBJ2-2
clone_size: NA
v_call: TRBV19
d_call: TRBD2
cdr3_nt: TGTGCCAGTAGTTCAGGGACTAGCGGGAGATGGAGAGCCGGGGAGCTGTTTTTT
cdr3_aa: CASSSGTSGRWRAGELFF

j_call: TRBJ2-5
clone_size: NA
v_call: TRBV9
d_call: TRBD2
cdr3_nt: TGTGCCAGCAGCGGGGGGACTAGCGCCGATCCGAGGGTGGAGACCCAGTACTTC
cdr3_aa: CASSGGTSADPRVETQYF

j_call: TRBJ2-7
clone_size: NA
v_call: TRBV6-6
d_call: TRBD2
cdr3_nt: TGTGCCAGCAGTTACGGGCTAGCGGGGGGATACGAGCAGTACTTC
cdr3_aa: CASSYGLAGGYEQYF

j_call: TRBJ2-5
clone_size: NA
v_call: TRBV5-6
d_call: TRBD2
cdr3_nt: TGTGCCAGCAGCCGGATGGGGACTAGCGGGAGACAGACCCAGTACTTC
cdr3_aa: CASSRMGTSGRQTQYF

j_call: TRBJ1-2
clone_size: NA
v_call: TRBV5-4
d_call: NA
cdr3_nt: TGTGCCAGCAGCTCACCAGGGAACTATGGCTACACCTTC
cdr3_aa: CASSSPGNYGYTF

j_call: TRBJ1-1
clone_size: once
v_call: TRBV6-6
d_call: NA
cdr3_nt: TGTGCCAGCAGTTACCCCGGAGGGCCTGAAGCTTTCTTT
cdr3_aa: CASSYPGGPEAFF

j_call: TRBJ1-2
clone_size: NA
v_call: TRBV28
d_call: NA
cdr3_nt: TGTGCCAGCAGTTCCCCAAACGGAGGGTACTATGGCTACACCTTC
cdr3_aa: CASSSPNGGYYGYTF